A single sample gave rise to the 3 T cell receptor beta chains below, sequenced in a study of blood T cell repertoires in COVID-19. This table comes from immunoSEQ multiplex PCR, and its TCRdb copy is limited to in-frame clones, with some not included. The sample consists of approximately 22,000 clones, over 80% of them appearing once. The source material was peripheral blood. The receptors stem from an elderly man with active or convalescent COVID-19.

This chain joins TRBV19 and TRBJ1-6; 8 bases fit TRBD1. After removal of 0 bases from V and 11 bases from J, the junction contained 6 bases not matched to a gene. The CDR3 runs to 15 residues. The germline V gene encodes CDR1 LNHDA and CDR2 SQIVND (reference sequence). CDR3: CASSIDSTGVAPLHF. The CDR3 nucleotides are TGTGCCAGTAGTATAGATTCGACAGGGGTGGCACCCCTCCACTTT.

The V gene is TRBV19, the J gene TRBJ2-7; D perhaps matches TRBD1 (5 bases). Germline V gene sequence: CDR1 LNHDA, CDR2 SQIVND (reference sequence). The CDR3 runs to 12 residues. The V end lost 8 bases, the J end lost 9 bases, and 17 bases lay between the germline ends. The CDR3 nucleotides read TGTGCCAGTGGTTTGGGGCCGGGTTCGCAGTACTTC. Amino acids: CASGLGPGSQYF.

This chain links TRBV15 with TRBJ2-3, with 9 bases lining up with TRBD2. Germline loops: CDR1 LNHNV, CDR2 YYDKDF (reference sequence). The junction had 8 bases not matched to a gene; V was cut back by 0 bases and J by 7 bases. The CDR3 runs to 16 residues. The CDR3 sequence: CATSREGTSTTYTQYF. In DNA form, the CDR3 reads TGTGCCACCAGCAGAGAAGGGACTAGCACGACATATACGCAGTATTTT.